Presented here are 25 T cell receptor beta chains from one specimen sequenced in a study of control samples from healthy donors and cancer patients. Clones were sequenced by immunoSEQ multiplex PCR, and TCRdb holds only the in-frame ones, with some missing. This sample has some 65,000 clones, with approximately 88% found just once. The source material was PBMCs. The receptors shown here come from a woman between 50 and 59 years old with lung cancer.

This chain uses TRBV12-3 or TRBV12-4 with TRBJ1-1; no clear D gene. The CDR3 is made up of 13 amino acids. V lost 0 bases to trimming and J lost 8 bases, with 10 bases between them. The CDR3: CASSLAQQIEAFF. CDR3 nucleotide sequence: TGTGCCAGCAGTTTAGCGCAGCAAATCGAAGCTTTCTTT.

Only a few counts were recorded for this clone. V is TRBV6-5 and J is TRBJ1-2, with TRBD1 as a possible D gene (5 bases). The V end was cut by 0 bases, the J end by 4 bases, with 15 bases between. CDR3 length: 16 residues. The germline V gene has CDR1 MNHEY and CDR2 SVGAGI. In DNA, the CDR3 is TGTGCCAGCAGTTACTCGGCTTCGACAGACTTCTATGGCTACACCTTC. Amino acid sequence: CASSYSASTDFYGYTF.

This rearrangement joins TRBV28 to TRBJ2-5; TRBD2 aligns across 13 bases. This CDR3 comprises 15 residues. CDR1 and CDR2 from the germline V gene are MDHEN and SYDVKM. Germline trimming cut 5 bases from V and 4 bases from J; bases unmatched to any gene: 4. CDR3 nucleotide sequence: TGTGCCAGCAGTCCTCGACTAGCGGGGGGAGAGACCCAGTACTTC. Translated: CASSPRLAGGETQYF. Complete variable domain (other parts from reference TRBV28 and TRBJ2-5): DVKVTQSSRYLVKRTGEKVFLECVQDMDHENMFWYRQDPGLGLRLIYFSYDVKMKEKGDIPEGYSVSREKKERFSLILESASTNQTSMYLCASSPRLAGGETQYFGPGTRLLVL.

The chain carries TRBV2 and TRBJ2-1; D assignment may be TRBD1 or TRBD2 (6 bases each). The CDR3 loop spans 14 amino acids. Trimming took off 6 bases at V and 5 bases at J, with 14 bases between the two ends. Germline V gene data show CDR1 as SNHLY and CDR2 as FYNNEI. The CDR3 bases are TGTGCCAGCAGCCAAACGGGGGCCAACAATGAGCAGTTCTTC. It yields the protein CASSQTGANNEQFF.

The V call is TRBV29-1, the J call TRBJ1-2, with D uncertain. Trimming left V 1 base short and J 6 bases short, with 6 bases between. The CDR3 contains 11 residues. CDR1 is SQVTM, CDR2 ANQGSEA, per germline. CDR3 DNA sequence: TGCAGCGTTGAAGGGATTAATGGCTACACCTTC. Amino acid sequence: CSVEGINGYTF.

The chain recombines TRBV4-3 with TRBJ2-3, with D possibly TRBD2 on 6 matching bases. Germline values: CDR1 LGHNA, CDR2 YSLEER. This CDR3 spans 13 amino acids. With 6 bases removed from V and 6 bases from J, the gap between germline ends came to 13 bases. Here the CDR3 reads CASRGVGGDTQYF. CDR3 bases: TGCGCCAGCAGGGGGGTTGGAGGGGATACGCAGTATTTT.

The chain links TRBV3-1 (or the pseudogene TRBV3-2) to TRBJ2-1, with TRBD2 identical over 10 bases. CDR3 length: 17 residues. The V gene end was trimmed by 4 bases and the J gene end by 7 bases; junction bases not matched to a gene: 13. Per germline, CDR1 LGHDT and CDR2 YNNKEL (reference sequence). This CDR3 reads CASSRSVLPGLANEQFF. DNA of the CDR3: TGTGCCAGCAGCCGATCGGTACTCCCGGGACTAGCGAATGAGCAGTTCTTC.

CDR3 sequence (DNA): TGTGCCAGCAGCCCAACTACATTGGGGGATGGCAATCAGCCCCAGCATTTT. Its protein product is CASSPTTLGDGNQPQHF. This chain joins TRBV2 and TRBJ1-5, with D possibly being TRBD1 (5 bases). Germline assignment: CDR1 SNHLY and CDR2 FYNNEI. The ends were cut back, 6 bases at V and 2 bases at J, with 20 bases in the middle. The CDR3 consists of 17 residues. Complete variable domain (other parts from reference TRBV2 and TRBJ1-5): EPEVTQTPSHQVTQMGQEVILRCVPISNHLYFYWYRQILGQKVEFLVSFYNNEISEKSEIFDDQFSVERPDGSNFTLKIRSTKLEDSAMYFCASSPTTLGDGNQPQHFGDGTRLSIL.

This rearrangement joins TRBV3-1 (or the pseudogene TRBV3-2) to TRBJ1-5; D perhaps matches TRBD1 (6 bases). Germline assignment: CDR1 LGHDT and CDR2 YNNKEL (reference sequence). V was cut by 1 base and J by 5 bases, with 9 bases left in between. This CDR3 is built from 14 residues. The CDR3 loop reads CASSQARGHQPQHF. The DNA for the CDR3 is TGTGCCAGCAGCCAAGCCAGGGGACATCAGCCCCAGCATTTT.

CDR3 in amino acids: CASSLGGRGTDTQYF. CDR3 DNA sequence: TGTGCCAGCAGCTTAGGTGGCAGGGGGACAGATACGCAGTATTTT. The chain carries TRBV13 and TRBJ2-3, with 7 nucleotides matching TRBD1. Germline trimming cut 0 bases from V and 3 bases from J; bases unmatched to any gene: 3. The CDR3 has 15 residues. The germline V gene encodes CDR1 PRHDT and CDR2 FYEKMQ (reference sequence).

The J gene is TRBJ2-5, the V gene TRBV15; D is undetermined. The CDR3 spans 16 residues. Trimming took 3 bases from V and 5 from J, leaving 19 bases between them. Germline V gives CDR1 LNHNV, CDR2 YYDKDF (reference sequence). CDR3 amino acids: CATSSDTGPRLETQYF. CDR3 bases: TGTGCCACCAGCAGTGACACCGGGCCCAGGCTCGAGACCCAGTACTTC.

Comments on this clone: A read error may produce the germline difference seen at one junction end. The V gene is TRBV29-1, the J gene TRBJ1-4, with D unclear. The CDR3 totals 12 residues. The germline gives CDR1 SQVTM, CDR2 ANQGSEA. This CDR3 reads CSVEEDLEKLFF. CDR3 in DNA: TGCAGCGTGGAAGAGGACCTTGAAAAACTGTTTTTT. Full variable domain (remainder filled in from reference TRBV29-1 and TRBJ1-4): SAVISQKPSRDICQRGTSLTIQCQVDSQVTMMFWYRQQPGQSLTLIATANQGSEATYESGFVIDKFPISRPNLTFSTLTVSNMSPEDSSIYLCSVEEDLEKLFFGSGTQLSVL.

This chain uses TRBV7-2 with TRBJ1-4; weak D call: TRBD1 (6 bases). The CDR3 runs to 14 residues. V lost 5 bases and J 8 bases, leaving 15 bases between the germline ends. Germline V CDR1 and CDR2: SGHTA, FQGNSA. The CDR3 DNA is TGTGCCAGCAGCATAGGGGGGCGAATGGAAAAACTGTTTTTT. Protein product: CASSIGGRMEKLFF.

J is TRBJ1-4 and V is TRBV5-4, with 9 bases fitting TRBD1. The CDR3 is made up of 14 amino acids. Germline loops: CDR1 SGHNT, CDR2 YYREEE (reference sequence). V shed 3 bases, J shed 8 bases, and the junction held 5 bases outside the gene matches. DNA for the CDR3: TGTGCCAGCAGCTCACAGGGGGCTGAGGAAAAACTGTTTTTT. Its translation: CASSSQGAEEKLFF.

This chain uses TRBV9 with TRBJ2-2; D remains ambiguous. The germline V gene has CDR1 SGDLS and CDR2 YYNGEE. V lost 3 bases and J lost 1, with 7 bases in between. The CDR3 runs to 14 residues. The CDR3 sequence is CASSAPGNTGELFF. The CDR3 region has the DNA TGTGCCAGCAGCGCCCCAGGGAACACCGGGGAGCTGTTTTTT.

In DNA, the CDR3 is TGTGCCAGTAGTATTTCGACCGGGACAGGGGCCATGAAACTGTTTTTT. This sequence encodes CASSISTGTGAMKLFF. The chain employs TRBV19 and TRBJ1-4; 10 nucleotides agree with TRBD1. The length of the CDR3 is 16 residues. After removal of 3 bases from V and 11 bases from J, the junction contained 12 bases not matched to a gene. Looked up from germline, CDR1 is LNHDA and CDR2 is SQIVND (reference sequence).

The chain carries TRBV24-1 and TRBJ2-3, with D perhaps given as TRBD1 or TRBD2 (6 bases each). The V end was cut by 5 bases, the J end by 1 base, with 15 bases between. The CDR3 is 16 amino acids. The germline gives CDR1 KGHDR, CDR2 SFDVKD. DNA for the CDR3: TGTGCCACCAGTGCCCCGGCCGGGGGCGGCACAGATACGCAGTATTTT. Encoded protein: CATSAPAGGGTDTQYF.

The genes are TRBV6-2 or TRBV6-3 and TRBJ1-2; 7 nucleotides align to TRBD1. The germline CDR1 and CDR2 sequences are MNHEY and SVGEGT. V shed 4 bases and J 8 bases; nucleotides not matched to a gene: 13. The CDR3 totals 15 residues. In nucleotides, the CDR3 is TGTGCCAGCAGTTTACCGAACCTAAACAGGGGCGGCTACACCTTC. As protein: CASSLPNLNRGGYTF.

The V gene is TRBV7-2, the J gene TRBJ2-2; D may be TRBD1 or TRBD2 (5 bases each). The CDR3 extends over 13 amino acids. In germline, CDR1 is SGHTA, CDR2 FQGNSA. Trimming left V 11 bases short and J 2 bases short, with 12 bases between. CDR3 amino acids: CAVGRTNTGELFF. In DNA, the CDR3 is TGTGCCGTGGGACGTACTAACACCGGGGAGCTGTTTTTT. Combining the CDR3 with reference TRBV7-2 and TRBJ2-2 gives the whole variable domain GAGVSQSPSNKVTEKGKDVELRCDPISGHTALYWYRQSLGQGLEFLIYFQGNSAPDKSGLPSDRFSAERTGGSVSTLTIQRTQQEDSAVYLCAVGRTNTGELFFGEGSRLTVL.

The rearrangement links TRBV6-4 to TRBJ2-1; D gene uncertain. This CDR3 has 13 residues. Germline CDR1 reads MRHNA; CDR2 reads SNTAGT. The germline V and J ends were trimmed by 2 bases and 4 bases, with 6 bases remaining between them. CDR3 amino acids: CASSDTRYNEQFF. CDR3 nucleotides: TGTGCCAGCAGTGACACGAGATACAATGAGCAGTTCTTC.

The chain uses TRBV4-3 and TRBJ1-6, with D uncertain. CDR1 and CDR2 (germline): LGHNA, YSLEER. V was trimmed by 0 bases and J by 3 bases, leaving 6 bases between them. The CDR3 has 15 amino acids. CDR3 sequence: CASSQEWDYNSPLHF. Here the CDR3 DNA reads TGCGCCAGCAGCCAAGAGTGGGACTATAATTCACCCCTCCACTTT.

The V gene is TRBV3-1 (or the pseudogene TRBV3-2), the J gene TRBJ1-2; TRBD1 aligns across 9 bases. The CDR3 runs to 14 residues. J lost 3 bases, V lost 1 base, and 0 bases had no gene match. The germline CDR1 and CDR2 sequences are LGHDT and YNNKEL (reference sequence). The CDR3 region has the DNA TGTGCCAGCAGCCAAGGGACAGGGGACTATGGCTACACCTTC. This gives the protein CASSQGTGDYGYTF.

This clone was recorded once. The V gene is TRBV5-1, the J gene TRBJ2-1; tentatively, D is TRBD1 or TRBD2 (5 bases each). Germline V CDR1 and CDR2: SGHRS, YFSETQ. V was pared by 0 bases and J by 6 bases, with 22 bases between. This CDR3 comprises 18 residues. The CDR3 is CASSLAGDAYRTGNEQFF. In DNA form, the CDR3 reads TGCGCCAGCAGCTTGGCTGGGGACGCATACAGGACGGGCAATGAGCAGTTCTTC.

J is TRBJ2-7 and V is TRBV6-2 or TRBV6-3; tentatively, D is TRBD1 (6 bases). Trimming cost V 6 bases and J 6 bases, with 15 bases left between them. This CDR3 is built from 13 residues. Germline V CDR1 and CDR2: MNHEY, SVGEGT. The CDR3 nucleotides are TGTGCCAGCAGCTCCCAGGGGATCGGCGAGCAGTACTTC. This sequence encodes CASSSQGIGEQYF.

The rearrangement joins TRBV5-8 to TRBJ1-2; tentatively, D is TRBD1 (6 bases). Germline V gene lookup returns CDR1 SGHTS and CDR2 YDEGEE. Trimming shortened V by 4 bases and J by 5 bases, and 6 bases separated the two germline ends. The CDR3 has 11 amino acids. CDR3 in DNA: TGTGCCAGCAGCAGGGGGTATGGCTACACCTTC. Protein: CASSRGYGYTF.